The 29 T cell receptor beta chains listed next were all sequenced from one sample in a study of cytomegalovirus exposure and HLA in healthy donors. The study ran its PCR with 60 Vbeta and 13 Jbeta primers. Repertoires were generated with immunoSEQ multiplex PCR, while TCRdb's copy carries only in-frame clones and drops some. The sample table sets out under 65,000 clones. What was sequenced was PBMCs. Every receptor here comes from a woman in her forties in good health and CMV-seronegative.

The V call is TRBV7-9, the J call TRBJ1-4; D unclear. The CDR3 loop spans 14 amino acids. Trimming stripped 3 bases from V and 8 bases from J, with 13 bases between. CDR1 SEHNR and CDR2 FQNEAQ come from the germline V gene (reference sequence). In DNA, the CDR3 is TGTGCCAGCAGCTTGCCGGCCCCTAGAGAAAAACTGTTTTTT. Amino acid sequence: CASSLPAPREKLFF.

The chain joins TRBV27 to TRBJ2-5; TRBD1 matches 9 bases. The V and J ends lost 3 bases and 0 bases, in that order; junction bases with no gene match: 2. This CDR3 has 15 residues. Germline-derived CDR1 and CDR2 are MNHEY and SMNVEV (reference sequence). The CDR3 bases are TGTGCCAGCAGTTTGGGACAGGGATACCAAGAGACCCAGTACTTC. As protein: CASSLGQGYQETQYF.

As concerns this clone: Mismatch with germline at one junction end may stem from a read error. The V gene is TRBV30, the J gene TRBJ2-3; 7 bases match TRBD2. The germline gives CDR1 GTSNPN, CDR2 SVGIG (reference sequence). There are 15 residues in the CDR3. Here the CDR3 DNA reads TGTGCCGGGAGGGATCAGACTTCTTCGGCAGATACGCAGTATTTT. It specifies CAGRDQTSSADTQYF.

The chain links TRBV7-2 to TRBJ2-2; 9 bases align to TRBD2. The CDR3 has 16 residues. Trimming at V came to 2 bases and at J to 4 bases, leaving 5 bases not matched to a gene. Germline assignment: CDR1 SGHTA and CDR2 FQGNSA. The CDR3 nucleotides are TGTGCCAGCAGCTTAATGACTAGCGGAGGCACCGGGGAGCTGTTTTTT. Translated: CASSLMTSGGTGELFF.

The rearrangement links TRBV5-1 to TRBJ2-2, with D tentatively TRBD1 (5 bases). V lost 1 base and J 4 bases, leaving 5 bases between the germline ends. The CDR3 runs 13 residues. Germline V gene sequence: CDR1 SGHRS, CDR2 YFSETQ. Here the CDR3 reads CASSLTGTGELFF. The CDR3, as DNA: TGCGCCAGCAGCTTGACAGGCACCGGGGAGCTGTTTTTT.

The chain uses TRBV7-3 and TRBJ2-1, with TRBD2 matching over 9 bases. The CDR3 sequence is 17 residues long. Per germline, CDR1 SGHTA and CDR2 FQGTGA. After removal of 1 base from V and 6 bases from J, the junction contained 10 bases not matched to a gene. The CDR3 DNA reads as TGTGCCAGCAGCTTAAGAGATAGCCTAGCGGGAACCAATGAGCAGTTCTTC. Amino acid sequence: CASSLRDSLAGTNEQFF.

This chain connects TRBV28 to TRBJ2-7, with 10 bases matching TRBD1. With 5 bases clipped from V and 3 bases from J, the junction kept 7 bases outside the gene matches. Germline V gene data show CDR1 as MDHEN and CDR2 as SYDVKM. The CDR3 covers 15 residues. CDR3 sequence: CASSVGTGEIYEQYF. In DNA form, the CDR3 reads TGTGCCAGCAGTGTAGGGACAGGGGAAATCTACGAGCAGTACTTC.

The chain combines TRBV5-1 with TRBJ2-1; 9 bases line up with TRBD2. V trimming: 0 bases; J trimming: 5 bases; junction bases outside the gene matches: 12. The CDR3 covers 18 residues. Germline V lookup: CDR1 SGHRS, CDR2 YFSETQ. In DNA form, the CDR3 reads TGCGCCAGCAGCTTGGCCAGGGGAGCGGGGGGATCCGACAATGAGCAGTTCTTC. It translates to CASSLARGAGGSDNEQFF.

The chain is built from TRBV2 and TRBJ2-7, with 10 bases fitting TRBD1. Germline assignment: CDR1 SNHLY and CDR2 FYNNEI. The CDR3 runs 16 residues. V was clipped by 4 bases and J by 3 bases; unmatched bases: 9. In nucleotides, the CDR3 is TGTGCCAGCAGTGGCCTTGGGGACAGGGGTTTCTACGAGCAGTACTTC. It is translated as CASSGLGDRGFYEQYF.

The chain combines TRBV4-1 with TRBJ2-6, with D possibly being TRBD1 (6 bases). Per germline, CDR1 MGHRA and CDR2 YSYEKL. The V and J ends lost 3 bases and 0 bases respectively, with 15 bases between them. This CDR3 has 18 residues. The CDR3 bases are TGCGCCAGCAGCCACCGCGAGGGGGACCACTCTGGGGCCAACGTCCTGACTTTC. Its protein product is CASSHREGDHSGANVLTF.

This chain connects TRBV30 to TRBJ2-3; 9 nucleotides line up with TRBD1. The CDR3 sequence is 17 residues long. Trimming cost V 0 bases and J 2 bases; bases outside gene matches: 9. Germline V gives CDR1 GTSNPN, CDR2 SVGIG (reference sequence). As DNA, the CDR3 is TGTGCCTGGAGTGTACCCCCGGACAGGGGACTCACAGATACGCAGTATTTT. It is translated as CAWSVPPDRGLTDTQYF.

The chain couples TRBV9 to TRBJ2-3; 8 positions agree with TRBD2. Germline V gene lookup returns CDR1 SGDLS and CDR2 YYNGEE. Germline trimming cut 0 bases from V and 0 bases from J; bases unmatched to any gene: 0. This CDR3 spans 15 amino acids. CDR3 DNA sequence: TGTGCCAGCAGCGTAGTAGCGGGGAGCACAGATACGCAGTATTTT. Translating gives CASSVVAGSTDTQYF.

This chain links TRBV29-1 with TRBJ1-1; perhaps TRBD1 as D (5 bases). Trimming pared 4 bases from V and 3 bases from J, leaving 12 bases between. Germline V lookup: CDR1 SQVTM, CDR2 ANQGSEA. The CDR3 sequence is 13 residues long. CDR3 protein: CSVALDKYTEAFF. In DNA, the CDR3 is TGCAGCGTTGCATTGGACAAATACACTGAAGCTTTCTTT.

This chain links TRBV30 with TRBJ1-2; maybe TRBD1 (6 bases). The CDR3 has 13 amino acids. Germline V gene sequence: CDR1 GTSNPN, CDR2 SVGIG (reference sequence). V lost 8 bases and J lost 2, with 15 bases in between. The CDR3 region is CALNRDTNYGYTF. The CDR3, as DNA: TGTGCCCTTAACAGGGACACCAACTATGGCTACACCTTC.

The CDR3 sequence: CASGQGVAGELFF. CDR3 nucleotide sequence: TGTGCCAGTGGACAGGGTGTCGCCGGGGAGCTGTTTTTT. The genes are TRBV19 and TRBJ2-2; 8 bases line up with TRBD1. V dropped 8 bases and J dropped 6; count of bases not matched to a gene: 5. Looked up from germline, CDR1 is LNHDA and CDR2 is SQIVND (reference sequence). The CDR3 is 13 amino acids.

The chain couples TRBV28 to TRBJ2-7, with a possible D match to TRBD1 (5 bases). Trimming stripped 8 bases from V and 2 bases from J, with 16 bases between. The length of the CDR3 is 14 residues. The germline CDR1 and CDR2 sequences are MDHEN and SYDVKM. The CDR3 DNA is TGTGCCAGCGGACCAACAGGTATCACCTACGAGCAGTACTTC. This codes for CASGPTGITYEQYF. The variable domain in full, with the rest retrieved from reference TRBV28 and TRBJ2-7, is DVKVTQSSRYLVKRTGEKVFLECVQDMDHENMFWYRQDPGLGLRLIYFSYDVKMKEKGDIPEGYSVSREKKERFSLILESASTNQTSMYLCASGPTGITYEQYFGPGTRLTVT.

CDR3 protein: CASSATGGRGVFEAFF. The CDR3 nucleotides read TGTGCCAGCTCAGCAACAGGGGGCCGGGGGGTATTTGAAGCTTTCTTT. The genes are TRBV18 and TRBJ1-1, with 9 nucleotides matching TRBD1. This CDR3 has 16 amino acids. The J segment lost 7 bases and the V segment lost 5 bases, leaving 14 bases of the junction unmatched. Germline loops: CDR1 KGHSH, CDR2 LQKENI.

The chain has TRBV11-2 and TRBJ2-3, with 10 bases matching TRBD2. The trim removed 5 bases at V and 3 bases at J, leaving 8 bases unmatched. The germline V gene has CDR1 SGHAT and CDR2 FQNNGV. CDR3 size: 16 residues. CDR3 amino acids: CASSRGASGGTDTQYF. The CDR3 DNA reads TGTGCCAGCAGCCGAGGGGCTAGCGGGGGAACAGATACGCAGTATTTT.

This sequence joins TRBV4-2 and TRBJ1-1; D is unresolved. The germline V gene has CDR1 LGHNA and CDR2 YNFKEQ. The CDR3 loop spans 16 amino acids. The V gene lost 0 bases and the J gene lost 4 bases, with 15 bases spanning the gap. CDR3 loop: CASSQDRGRGATEAFF. The DNA for the CDR3 is TGTGCCAGCAGCCAAGATAGAGGGCGTGGAGCCACTGAAGCTTTCTTT.

The chain recombines TRBV5-5 with TRBJ1-4; 11 bases fit TRBD1. V dropped 2 bases and J dropped 3; count of bases not matched to a gene: 3. The V gene's germline CDR1 is SGHKS and CDR2 YYEKEE (reference sequence). This CDR3 region has 16 residues. The CDR3 nucleotides read TGTGCCAGCAGCTTTGGACAGGGGGCAGCTAATGAAAAACTGTTTTTT. This codes for CASSFGQGAANEKLFF. The whole variable domain, remainder taken from reference TRBV5-5 and TRBJ1-4, is DAGVTQSPTHLIKTRGQQVTLRCSPISGHKSVSWYQQVLGQGPQFIFQYYEKEERGRGNFPDRFSARQFPNYSSELNVNALLLGDSALYLCASSFGQGAANEKLFFGSGTQLSVL.

The chain's CDR3 is CAWSMRNTGELFF. CDR3 DNA sequence: TGTGCCTGGAGTATGAGGAACACCGGGGAGCTGTTTTTT. This chain connects TRBV30 to TRBJ2-2; D is uncertain. This CDR3 spans 13 amino acids. The germline V and J ends were trimmed by 2 bases and 1 base, with 5 bases remaining between them. Germline loops: CDR1 GTSNPN, CDR2 SVGIG (reference sequence).

The rearrangement uses TRBV7-8 and TRBJ2-3; D not resolved. Looked up from germline, CDR1 is SGHVS and CDR2 is FQNEAQ. V was trimmed by 2 bases and J by 2 bases, leaving 11 bases between them. The CDR3 runs 15 residues. CDR3 sequence reads: CASSLMIAITDTQYF. CDR3 coding DNA: TGTGCCAGCAGCTTAATGATAGCCATCACAGATACGCAGTATTTT.

This chain uses TRBV19 with TRBJ2-2; TRBD2 agrees at 12 bases. Trimming at V came to 9 bases and at J to 4 bases, leaving 12 bases not matched to a gene. Per the germline V gene, CDR1 is LNHDA and CDR2 is SQIVND (reference sequence). The CDR3 is 17 residues long. CDR3 loop: CASFGLAGPRGTGELFF. CDR3 nucleotide sequence: TGTGCCAGCTTCGGACTAGCGGGGCCCCGCGGCACCGGGGAGCTGTTTTTT. The full variable domain, with the rest looked up from reference TRBV19 and TRBJ2-2, is DGGITQSPKYLFRKEGQNVTLSCEQNLNHDAMYWYRQDPGQGLRLIYYSQIVNDFQKGDIAEGYSVSREKKESFPLTVTSAQKNPTAFYLCASFGLAGPRGTGELFFGEGSRLTVL.

This sequence joins TRBV2 and TRBJ1-1; D not certain. The ends were cut back, 3 bases at V and 2 bases at J, with 10 bases in the middle. The CDR3 covers 14 residues. In germline, CDR1 is SNHLY, CDR2 FYNNEI. CDR3 in amino acids: CASSERVGNTEAFF. The CDR3 nucleotides read TGTGCCAGCAGTGAGAGGGTTGGTAACACTGAAGCTTTCTTT.

The chain recombines TRBV6-6 with TRBJ1-4, with 9 bases identical to TRBD1. The junction had 0 bases not matched to a gene; V was cut back by 2 bases and J by 8 bases. Germline CDR1 MNHNY, CDR2 SVGAGI (reference sequence). The CDR3 loop spans 13 amino acids. CDR3 sequence reads: CASSYGTGEKLFF. DNA for the CDR3: TGTGCCAGCAGTTACGGGACAGGGGAAAAACTGTTTTTT.

The V and J genes are TRBV7-9 and TRBJ2-7; 12 bases align to TRBD1. V trimming: 4 bases; J trimming: 7 bases; junction bases outside the gene matches: 5. The germline V gene has CDR1 SEHNR and CDR2 FQNEAQ (reference sequence). The CDR3 spans 14 residues. In nucleotides, the CDR3 is TGTGCCAGCAGCTCGGGACAGGGGGCGCGAGAGCAGTACTTC. This codes for CASSSGQGAREQYF.

The gene calls are TRBV19 and TRBJ2-2; D is uncertain. CDR1 and CDR2 (germline): LNHDA, SQIVND (reference sequence). The CDR3 covers 12 residues. Trimming pared 2 bases from V and 6 bases from J, leaving 4 bases between. CDR3 in DNA: TGTGCCAGTAGTATATCTGCCGGGGAGCTGTTTTTT. Its translation is CASSISAGELFF.

The genes are TRBV4-1 and TRBJ2-1, with a possible D match to TRBD1 (6 bases). CDR1 and CDR2 from the germline V gene are MGHRA and YSYEKL. V gave up 2 bases and J gave up 8 bases, with 22 bases separating them. CDR3 length: 17 amino acids. The CDR3 bases are TGCGCCAGCAGCCAAATTACCGGGACAACTATCTGGGATGAGCAGTTCTTC. Protein sequence: CASSQITGTTIWDEQFF.

The rearrangement uses TRBV6-6 and TRBJ1-1, with D uncertain. This CDR3 is built from 15 residues. CDR1 is MNHNY and CDR2 is SVGAGI in the germline V gene (reference sequence). V dropped 8 bases and J dropped 2 bases, with 18 bases sitting between them. Written as DNA, the CDR3 is TGTGCCAGCCTTTTCTCTGCAGGTCCAAACACTGAAGCTTTCTTT. Protein product: CASLFSAGPNTEAFF.